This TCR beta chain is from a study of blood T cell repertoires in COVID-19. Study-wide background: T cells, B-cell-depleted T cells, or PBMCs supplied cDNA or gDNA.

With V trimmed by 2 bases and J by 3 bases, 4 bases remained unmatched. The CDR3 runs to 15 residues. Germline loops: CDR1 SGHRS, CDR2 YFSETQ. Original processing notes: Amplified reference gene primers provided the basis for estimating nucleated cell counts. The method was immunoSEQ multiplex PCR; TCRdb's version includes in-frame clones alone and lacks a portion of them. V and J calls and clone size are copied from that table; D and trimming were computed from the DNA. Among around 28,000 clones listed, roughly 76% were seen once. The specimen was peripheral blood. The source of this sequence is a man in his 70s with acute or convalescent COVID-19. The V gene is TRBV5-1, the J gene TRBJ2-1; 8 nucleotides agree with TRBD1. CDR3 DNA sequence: TGCGCCAGCAGCTTAGGGGACAGGATCTACAATGAGCAGTTCTTC. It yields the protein CASSLGDRIYNEQFF. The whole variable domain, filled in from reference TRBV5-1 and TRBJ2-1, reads KAGVTQTPRYLIKTRGQQVTLSCSPISGHRSVSWYQQTPGQGLQFLFEYFSETQRNKGNFPGRFSGRQFSNSRSEMNVSTLELGDSALYLCASSLGDRIYNEQFFGPGTRLTVL.